This T cell receptor (beta chain) was identified in a study of blood T cells in healthy people across ages. Study findings and constraints: Naive T cell percentage by flow cytometry tracked strongly with beta diversity.

Aged roughly 6 to 95, donors were systemically healthy Caucasians from Russia. PCR was performed a second time for roughly 7 to 11 cycles using a sample-barcoded 5' primer and a J-beta primer mix. TCRdb reanalysed the 5' RACE reads using MiXCR and keeps one entry per CDR3 protein. Of 650,000 to 800,000 distinct CDR3 sequences in the sample, approximately 52% were seen once. The sample holds many counts of this clonotype. Antigen unknown. Sequences were obtained from blood. This TCR was recovered from a woman aged 80 or over in good health.

CDR3 DNA sequence: TGTGCCAGCAGTAATCTAGGGGGAGGGTTTAACTATGGCTACACCTTC. It translates to CASSNLGGGFNYGYTF. The V call is TRBV12-3 or TRBV12-4, the J call TRBJ1-2; D possibly corresponds to TRBD1 (6 bases). Trimming removed 5 bases from V and 1 base from J, with 17 bases in between. This CDR3 has 16 amino acids.